Presented here are 5 T cell receptor beta chains from one specimen sequenced in a study of blood T cell repertoires in COVID-19. Profiled with immunoSEQ multiplex PCR; TCRdb holds only in-frame clones, not every one. The table lists about 280,000 clones, around nine tenths of them singletons. Source material: peripheral blood. All receptors derive from a woman aged 30 to 39 with COVID-19, enrolled during active disease.

The rearrangement uses TRBV18 and TRBJ2-7; 15 positions match TRBD2. There are 14 residues in the CDR3. V shed 6 bases, J shed 7 bases, and the junction held 4 bases outside the gene matches. The germline gives CDR1 KGHSH, CDR2 LQKENI. The CDR3 coding sequence is TGTGCCAGCTCTCCCGGGACTAGCGGGAGGGAGCAGTACTTC. It is translated as CASSPGTSGREQYF.

The chain joins TRBV5-1 to TRBJ2-5; D perhaps matches TRBD1 (6 bases). V gave up 0 bases and J gave up 1 base, with 7 bases separating them. The CDR3 has 14 residues. Looked up from germline, CDR1 is SGHRS and CDR2 is YFSETQ. CDR3 bases: TGCGCCAGCAGCTTGGAGGGGGTCCAAGAGACCCAGTACTTC. This sequence encodes CASSLEGVQETQYF. The entire variable domain, with the rest obtained from reference TRBV5-1 and TRBJ2-5, is as follows: KAGVTQTPRYLIKTRGQQVTLSCSPISGHRSVSWYQQTPGQGLQFLFEYFSETQRNKGNFPGRFSGRQFSNSRSEMNVSTLELGDSALYLCASSLEGVQETQYFGPGTRLLVL.

This chain connects TRBV27 to TRBJ2-3; TRBD2 matches at 7 bases. The CDR3 runs to 15 residues. The V segment lost 8 bases and the J segment 1 base; nucleotides outside the gene matches: 9. Germline assignment: CDR1 MNHEY and CDR2 SMNVEV (reference sequence). The CDR3 nucleotides read TGTGCCAGCGGGGCTTGGCTAGCGGGCACAGATACGCAGTATTTT. It codes for CASGAWLAGTDTQYF.

Written as DNA, the CDR3 is TGTGCCAGCAGGGGCCGGGACAGTAACACTGAAGCTTTCTTT. It yields the protein CASRGRDSNTEAFF. The chain is built from TRBV3-1 (or the pseudogene TRBV3-2) and TRBJ1-1, with 7 bases matching TRBD1. Germline trimming cut 6 bases from V and 2 bases from J; bases unmatched to any gene: 6. Looked up from germline, CDR1 is LGHDT and CDR2 is YNNKEL (reference sequence). This CDR3 region has 14 residues.

The genes are TRBV2 and TRBJ2-5, with D uncertain. The CDR3 spans 14 residues. The germline V gene encodes CDR1 SNHLY and CDR2 FYNNEI. The germline V and J ends were trimmed by 2 bases and 1 base, with 8 bases remaining between them. This CDR3 reads CASSELSLQETQYF. CDR3 nucleotide sequence: TGTGCCAGCAGTGAATTATCTCTCCAAGAGACCCAGTACTTC.